The sequence of this T cell receptor beta chain was determined in a study of blood T cell repertoires in COVID-19. Study background: Acute and convalescent COVID-19 samples came from the United States, Italy and Spain. T cells, B-cell-depleted T cells, or PBMCs provided the cDNA or gDNA that served as material.

A Seattle source enrolled patients during active infection and followed them longitudinally. CDR3 length: 14 residues. Trimming cost V 5 bases and J 1 base; bases outside gene matches: 4. Germline V gene lookup returns CDR1 LNHDA and CDR2 SQIVND (reference sequence). In the study's own analysis: Nucleated cell number was recorded as an estimate derived from reference gene primer amplification. Measured with immunoSEQ multiplex PCR; TCRdb has only the in-frame clones, and not every one. Clone size and V and J calls were adopted from that table, with D and trimming inferred from the DNA. The table records about 340,000 clones, 75% to 90% of them present only once. The table lists this clone with a few counts.

This sequence was found in a woman aged 60-75 years with COVID-19, enrolled during active disease. The J gene is TRBJ1-1, the V gene TRBV19; TRBD1 aligns across 7 bases. Sequencing was carried out using peripheral blood. The CDR3 sequence is CASSPRQGNTEAFF. CDR3 sequence (DNA): TGTGCCAGTAGTCCCAGACAGGGGAACACTGAAGCTTTCTTT.